This T cell receptor (beta chain) stems from a study of prognosis after radiotherapy for stage I lung cancer. Study at large: The 13 male and several female patients were aged 53 to 84, median approximately 71 years. Across the cohort, concurrent therapy accompanying stereotactic body radiotherapy was administered to no patient. Study-wide findings and caveats: There were reportedly differences in TRBV and TRBJ gene usage between patients with and without metastases.

TCR beta CDR3 was amplified from genomic DNA by two-round multiplex PCR. Every TRBV and TRBJ gene had its own specific primer in first-round PCR. TCRdb itself ran the multiplex PCR reads through MiXCR, one entry per CDR3 protein. The profile shows 20,000 to 30,000 distinct CDR3 sequences, around 30% of them singletons. Germline CDR1 MDHEN, CDR2 SYDVKM. Losses at the gene ends were 5 bases for V and 11 bases for J; bases not matched to a gene: 23. CDR3 length: 17 amino acids. This clonotype was picked up many times. What it recognizes is unknown. This chain uses TRBV28 with TRBJ1-1, with 7 bases lining up with TRBD1. The sample consisted of PBMCs, taken before or after stereotactic body radiation therapy (not recorded which). The receptor was isolated from a donor at least 50 years old with non-small cell lung cancer. CDR3 region: CASSPYFGGTEIRSAFF. In nucleotides, the CDR3 is TGTGCCAGCAGTCCATACTTTGGTGGGACAGAAATCCGGAGTGCTTTCTTT.